This T cell receptor (beta chain) appears in the sequencing data of a study of cytomegalovirus exposure and HLA in healthy donors. PCR used 60 Vbeta primers and 13 Jbeta primers. Clones were sequenced by immunoSEQ multiplex PCR, and TCRdb holds only the in-frame ones, with some missing. The sample yields 60,000 to 70,000 clones, 80% to 90% seen once. V lost 0 bases to trimming and J lost 1 base, with 9 bases between them. The CDR3 extends over 15 amino acids. Germline values: CDR1 MNHEY, CDR2 SVGAGI. Sequenced input: PBMCs. This TCR came from a woman under 40 in good health and CMV-seronegative. This chain joins TRBV6-5 and TRBJ1-1; no reliable D call. The CDR3 DNA follows: TGTGCCAGCAGTTACTCGACTCGCCCGAACACTGAAGCTTTCTTT. Translation gives CASSYSTRPNTEAFF.